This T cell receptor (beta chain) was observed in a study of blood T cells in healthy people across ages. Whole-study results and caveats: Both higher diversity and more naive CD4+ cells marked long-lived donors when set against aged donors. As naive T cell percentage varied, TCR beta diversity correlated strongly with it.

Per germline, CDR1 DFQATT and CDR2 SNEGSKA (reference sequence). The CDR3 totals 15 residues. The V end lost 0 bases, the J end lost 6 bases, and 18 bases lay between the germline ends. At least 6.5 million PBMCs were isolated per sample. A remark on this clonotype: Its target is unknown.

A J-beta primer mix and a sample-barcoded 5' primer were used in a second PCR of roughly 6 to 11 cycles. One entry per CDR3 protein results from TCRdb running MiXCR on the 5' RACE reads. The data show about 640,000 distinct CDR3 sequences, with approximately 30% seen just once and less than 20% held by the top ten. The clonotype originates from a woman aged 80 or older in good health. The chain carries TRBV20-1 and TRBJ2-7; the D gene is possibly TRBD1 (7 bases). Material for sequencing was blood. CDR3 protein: CSAREQGRNRGEQYF. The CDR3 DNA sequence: TGCAGTGCTAGAGAACAGGGGAGGAACCGTGGCGAGCAGTACTTC.